This entry concerns a single TCR beta chain. What it binds is not known. The source of the sample is a study of shared clonotypes between healthy human individuals. Measured with immunoSEQ multiplex PCR; TCRdb has only the in-frame clones, and not every one. This table holds under 650,000 clones, 95% to 97% found once. Findings of the study overall: A handful of donors had approximately 4.6% of their naive CD4 clonotypes in common. Estimated clonotype richness was generally higher in naive than memory subsets.

In germline, CDR1 is MGHDK, CDR2 SYGVNS. The CDR3 is 13 residues long. The V and J ends lost 8 bases and 2 bases respectively, with 12 bases between them. The clonotype originates from a woman in her thirties in good health. The specimen sequenced was naive CD4+ T cells sorted from blood. The subset was: CD45RA+ positively selected. This rearrangement joins TRBV25-1 to TRBJ1-2; no definite D call. The CDR3, as DNA: TGTGCCAGCTCAGAGCGGGTAAACTATGGCTACACCTTC. Its translation: CASSERVNYGYTF.